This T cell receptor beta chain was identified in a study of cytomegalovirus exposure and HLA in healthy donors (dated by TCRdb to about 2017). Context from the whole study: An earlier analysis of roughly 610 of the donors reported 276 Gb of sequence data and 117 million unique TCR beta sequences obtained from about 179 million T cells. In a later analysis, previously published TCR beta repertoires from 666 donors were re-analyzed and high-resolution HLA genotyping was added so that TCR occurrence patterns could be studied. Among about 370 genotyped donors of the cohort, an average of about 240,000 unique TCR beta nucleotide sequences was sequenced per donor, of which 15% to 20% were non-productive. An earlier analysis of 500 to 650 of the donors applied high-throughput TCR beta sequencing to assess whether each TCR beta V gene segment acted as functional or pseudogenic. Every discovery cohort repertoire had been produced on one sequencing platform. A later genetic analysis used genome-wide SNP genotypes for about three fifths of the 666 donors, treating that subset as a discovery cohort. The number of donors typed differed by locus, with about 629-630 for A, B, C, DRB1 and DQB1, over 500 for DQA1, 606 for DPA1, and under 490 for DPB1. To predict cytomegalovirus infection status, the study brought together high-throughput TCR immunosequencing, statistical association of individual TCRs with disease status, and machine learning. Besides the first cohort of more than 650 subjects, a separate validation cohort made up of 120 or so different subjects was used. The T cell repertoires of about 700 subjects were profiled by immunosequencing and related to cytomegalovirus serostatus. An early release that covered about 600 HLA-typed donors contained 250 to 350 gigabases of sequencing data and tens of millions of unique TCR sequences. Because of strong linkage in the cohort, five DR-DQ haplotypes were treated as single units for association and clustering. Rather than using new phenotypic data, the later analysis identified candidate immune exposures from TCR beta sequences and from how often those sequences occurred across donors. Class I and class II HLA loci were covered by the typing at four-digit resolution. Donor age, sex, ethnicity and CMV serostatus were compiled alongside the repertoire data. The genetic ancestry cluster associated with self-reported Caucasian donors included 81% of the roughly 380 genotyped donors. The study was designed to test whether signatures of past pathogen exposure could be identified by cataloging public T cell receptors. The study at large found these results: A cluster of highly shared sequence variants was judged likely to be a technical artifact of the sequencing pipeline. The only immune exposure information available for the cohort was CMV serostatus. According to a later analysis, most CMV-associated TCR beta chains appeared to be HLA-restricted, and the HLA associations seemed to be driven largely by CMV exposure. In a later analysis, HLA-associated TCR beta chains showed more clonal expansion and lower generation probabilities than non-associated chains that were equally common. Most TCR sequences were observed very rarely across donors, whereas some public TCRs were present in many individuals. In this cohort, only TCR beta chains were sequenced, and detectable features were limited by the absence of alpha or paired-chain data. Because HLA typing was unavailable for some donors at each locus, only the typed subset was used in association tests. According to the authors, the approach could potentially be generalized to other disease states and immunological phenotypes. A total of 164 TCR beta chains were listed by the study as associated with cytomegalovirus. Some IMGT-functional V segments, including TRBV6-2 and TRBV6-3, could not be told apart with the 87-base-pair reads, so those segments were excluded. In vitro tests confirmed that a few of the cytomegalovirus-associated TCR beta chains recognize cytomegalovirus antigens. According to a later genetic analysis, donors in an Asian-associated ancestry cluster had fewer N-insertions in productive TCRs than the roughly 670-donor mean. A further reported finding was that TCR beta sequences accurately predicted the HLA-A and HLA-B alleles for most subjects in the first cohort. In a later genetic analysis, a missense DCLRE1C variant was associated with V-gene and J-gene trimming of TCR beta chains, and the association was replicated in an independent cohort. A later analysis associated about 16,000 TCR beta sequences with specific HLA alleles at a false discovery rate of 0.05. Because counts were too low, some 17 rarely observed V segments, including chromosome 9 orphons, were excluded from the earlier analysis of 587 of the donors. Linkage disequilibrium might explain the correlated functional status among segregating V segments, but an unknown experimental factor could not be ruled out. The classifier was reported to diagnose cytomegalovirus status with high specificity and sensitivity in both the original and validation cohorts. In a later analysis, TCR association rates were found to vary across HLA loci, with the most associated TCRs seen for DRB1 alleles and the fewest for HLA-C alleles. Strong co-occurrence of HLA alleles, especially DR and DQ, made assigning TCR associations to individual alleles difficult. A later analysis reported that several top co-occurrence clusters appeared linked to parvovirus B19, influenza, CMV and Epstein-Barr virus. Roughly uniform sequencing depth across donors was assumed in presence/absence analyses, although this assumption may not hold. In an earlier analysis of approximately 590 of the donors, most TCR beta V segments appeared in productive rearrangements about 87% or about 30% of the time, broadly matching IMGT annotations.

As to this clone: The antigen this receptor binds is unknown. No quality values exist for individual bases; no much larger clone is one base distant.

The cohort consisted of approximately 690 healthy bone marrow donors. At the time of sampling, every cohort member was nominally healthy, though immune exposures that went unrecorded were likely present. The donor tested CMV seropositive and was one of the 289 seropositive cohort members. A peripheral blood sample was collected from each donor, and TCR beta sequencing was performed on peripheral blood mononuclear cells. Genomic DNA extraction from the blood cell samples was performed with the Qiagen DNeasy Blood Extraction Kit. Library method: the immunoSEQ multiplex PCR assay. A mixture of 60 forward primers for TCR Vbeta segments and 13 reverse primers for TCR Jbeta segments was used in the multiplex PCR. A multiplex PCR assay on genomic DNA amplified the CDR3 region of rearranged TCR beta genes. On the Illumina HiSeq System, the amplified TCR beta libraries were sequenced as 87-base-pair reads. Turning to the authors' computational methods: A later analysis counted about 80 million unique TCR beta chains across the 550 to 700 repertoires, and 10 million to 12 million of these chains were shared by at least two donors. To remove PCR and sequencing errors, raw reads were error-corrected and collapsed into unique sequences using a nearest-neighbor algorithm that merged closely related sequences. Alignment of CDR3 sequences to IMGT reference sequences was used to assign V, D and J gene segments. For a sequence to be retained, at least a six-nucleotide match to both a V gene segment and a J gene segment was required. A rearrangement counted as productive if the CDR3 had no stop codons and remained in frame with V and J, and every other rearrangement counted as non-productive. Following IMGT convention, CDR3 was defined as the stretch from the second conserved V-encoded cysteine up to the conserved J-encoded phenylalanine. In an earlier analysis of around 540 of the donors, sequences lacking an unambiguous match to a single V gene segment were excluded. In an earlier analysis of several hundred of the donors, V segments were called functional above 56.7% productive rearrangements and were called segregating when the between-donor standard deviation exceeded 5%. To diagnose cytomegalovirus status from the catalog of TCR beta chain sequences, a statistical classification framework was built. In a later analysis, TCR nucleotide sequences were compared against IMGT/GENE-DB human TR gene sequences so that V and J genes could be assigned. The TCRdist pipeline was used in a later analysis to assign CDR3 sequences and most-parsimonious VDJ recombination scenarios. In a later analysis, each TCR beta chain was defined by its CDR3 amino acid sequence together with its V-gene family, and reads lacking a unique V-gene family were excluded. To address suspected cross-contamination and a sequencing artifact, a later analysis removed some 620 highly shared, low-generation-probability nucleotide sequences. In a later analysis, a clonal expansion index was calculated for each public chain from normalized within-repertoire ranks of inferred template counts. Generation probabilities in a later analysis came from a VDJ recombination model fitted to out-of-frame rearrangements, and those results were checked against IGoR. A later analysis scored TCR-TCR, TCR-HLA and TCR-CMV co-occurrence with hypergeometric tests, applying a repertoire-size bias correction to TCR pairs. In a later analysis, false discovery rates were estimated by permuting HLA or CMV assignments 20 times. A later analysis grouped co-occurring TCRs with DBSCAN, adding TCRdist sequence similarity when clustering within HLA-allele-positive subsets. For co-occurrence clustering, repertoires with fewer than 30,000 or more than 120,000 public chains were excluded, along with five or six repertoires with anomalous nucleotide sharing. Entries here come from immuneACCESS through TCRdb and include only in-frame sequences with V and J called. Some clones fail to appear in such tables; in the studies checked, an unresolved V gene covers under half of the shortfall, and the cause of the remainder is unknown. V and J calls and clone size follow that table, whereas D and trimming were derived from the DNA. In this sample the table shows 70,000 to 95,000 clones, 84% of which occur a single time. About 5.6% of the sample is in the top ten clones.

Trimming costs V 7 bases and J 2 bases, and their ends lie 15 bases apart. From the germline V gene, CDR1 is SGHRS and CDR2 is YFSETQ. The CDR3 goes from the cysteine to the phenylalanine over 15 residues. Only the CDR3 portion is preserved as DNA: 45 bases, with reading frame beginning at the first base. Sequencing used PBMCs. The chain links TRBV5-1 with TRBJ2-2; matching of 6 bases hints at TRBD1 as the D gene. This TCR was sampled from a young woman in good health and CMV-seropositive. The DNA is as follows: TGCGCCAGCGGCCCAGGGGACACAAACACCGGGGAGCTGTTTTTT. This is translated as CASGPGDTNTGELFF.